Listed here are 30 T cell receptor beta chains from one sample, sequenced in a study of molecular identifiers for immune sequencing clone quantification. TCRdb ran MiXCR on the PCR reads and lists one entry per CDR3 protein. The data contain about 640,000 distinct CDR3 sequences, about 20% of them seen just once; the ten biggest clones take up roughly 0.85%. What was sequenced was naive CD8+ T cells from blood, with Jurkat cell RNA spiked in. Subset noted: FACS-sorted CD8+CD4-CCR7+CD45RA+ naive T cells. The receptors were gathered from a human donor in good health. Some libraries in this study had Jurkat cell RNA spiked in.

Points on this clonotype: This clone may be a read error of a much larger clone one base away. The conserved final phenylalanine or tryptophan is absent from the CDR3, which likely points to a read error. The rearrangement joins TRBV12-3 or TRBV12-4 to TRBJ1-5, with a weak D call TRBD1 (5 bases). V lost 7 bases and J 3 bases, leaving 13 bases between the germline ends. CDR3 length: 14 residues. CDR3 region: CASTREGYNQPQHY. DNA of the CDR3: TGTGCCAGCACGCGCGAGGGGTACAATCAGCCCCAGCATTAT.

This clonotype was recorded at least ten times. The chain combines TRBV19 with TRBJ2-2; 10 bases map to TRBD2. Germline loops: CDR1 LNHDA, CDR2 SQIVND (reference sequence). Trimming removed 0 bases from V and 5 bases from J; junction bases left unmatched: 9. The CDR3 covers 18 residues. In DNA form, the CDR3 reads TGTGCCAGTAGTATAGATCTAGGTCTAGCGGGAGTTACCGGGGAGCTGTTTTTT. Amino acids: CASSIDLGLAGVTGELFF.

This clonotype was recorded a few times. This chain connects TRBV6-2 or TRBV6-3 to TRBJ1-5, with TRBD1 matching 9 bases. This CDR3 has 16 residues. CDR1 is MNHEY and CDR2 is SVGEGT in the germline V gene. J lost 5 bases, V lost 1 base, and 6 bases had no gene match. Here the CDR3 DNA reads TGTGCCAGCAGTTACTTCCCGGGACAGGGAGATCAGCCCCAGCATTTT. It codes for CASSYFPGQGDQPQHF.

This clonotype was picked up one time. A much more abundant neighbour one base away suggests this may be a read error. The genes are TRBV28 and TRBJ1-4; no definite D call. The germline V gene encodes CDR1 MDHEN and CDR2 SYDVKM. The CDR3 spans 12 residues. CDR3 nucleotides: TGTGCCAGCAGCCCCTTCGGCGAAAAACCGTTTTTT. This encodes CASSPFGEKPFF.

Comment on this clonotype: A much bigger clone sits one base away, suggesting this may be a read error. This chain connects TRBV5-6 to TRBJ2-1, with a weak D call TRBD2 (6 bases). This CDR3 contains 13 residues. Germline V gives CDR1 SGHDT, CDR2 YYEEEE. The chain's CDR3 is CASSFGGADEQSF. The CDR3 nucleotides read TGTGCCAGCAGCTTCGGAGGGGCCGATGAGCAGTCCTTC.

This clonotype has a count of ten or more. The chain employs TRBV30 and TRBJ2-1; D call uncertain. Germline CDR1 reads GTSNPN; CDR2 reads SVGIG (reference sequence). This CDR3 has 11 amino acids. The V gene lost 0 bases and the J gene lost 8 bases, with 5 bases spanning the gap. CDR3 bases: TGTGCCTGGAGTGTATCCTATGAGCAGTTCTTC. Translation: CAWSVSYEQFF. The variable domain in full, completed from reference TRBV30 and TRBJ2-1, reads SQTIHQWPATLVQPVGSPLSLECTVEGTSNPNLYWYRQAAGRGLQLLFYSVGIGQISSEVPQNLSASRPQDRQFILSSKKLLLSDSGFYLCAWSVSYEQFFGPGTRLTVL.

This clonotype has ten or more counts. The CDR3 DNA is TGTGCCAGCAGTTACCAACCAGCAGATACGCAGTATTTT. Its protein is CASSYQPADTQYF. The rearrangement uses TRBV6-2 or TRBV6-3 and TRBJ2-3; no clear D gene. Germline CDR1 is MNHEY and CDR2 is SVGEGT. Between the trimmed V and J ends, which lost 2 bases and 4 bases, there was a span of 7 bases. CDR3 length: 13 amino acids.

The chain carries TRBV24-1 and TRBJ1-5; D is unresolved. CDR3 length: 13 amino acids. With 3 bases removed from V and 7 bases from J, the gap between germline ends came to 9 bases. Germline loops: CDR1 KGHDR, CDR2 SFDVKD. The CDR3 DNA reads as TGTGCCACCAGTGATGCTGTAACACAGCCCCAGCATTTT. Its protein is CATSDAVTQPQHF.

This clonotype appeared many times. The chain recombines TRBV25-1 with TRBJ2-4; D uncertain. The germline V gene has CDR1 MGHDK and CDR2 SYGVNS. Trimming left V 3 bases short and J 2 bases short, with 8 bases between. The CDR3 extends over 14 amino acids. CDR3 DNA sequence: TGTGCCAGCAGTGATCGACATACCAAAAACATTCAGTACTTC. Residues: CASSDRHTKNIQYF.

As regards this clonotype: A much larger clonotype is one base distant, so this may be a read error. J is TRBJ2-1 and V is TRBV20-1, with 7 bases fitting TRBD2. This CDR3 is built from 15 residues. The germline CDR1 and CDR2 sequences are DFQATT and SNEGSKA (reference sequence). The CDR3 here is CSARDLTSDYNGQFF. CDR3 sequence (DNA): TGCAGTGCTAGAGATCTTACTAGCGACTACAATGGGCAGTTCTTC.

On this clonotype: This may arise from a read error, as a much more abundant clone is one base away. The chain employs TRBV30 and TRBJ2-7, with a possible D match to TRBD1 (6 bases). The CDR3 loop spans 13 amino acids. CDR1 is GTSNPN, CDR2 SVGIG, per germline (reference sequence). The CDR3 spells CAEQGGAGYEQHF. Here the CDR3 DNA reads TGTGCCGAACAGGGCGGAGCTGGCTACGAGCAGCACTTC.

Here the CDR3 DNA reads TGTGCCAGCAGTTGGACTTCACAATACGAGCAGTACTTC. Amino acids: CASSWTSQYEQYF. The V call is TRBV27, the J call TRBJ2-7; D is perhaps TRBD2 (5 bases). Trimming shortened V by 4 bases and J by 4 bases, and 11 bases separated the two germline ends. The CDR3 has 13 residues. Germline-derived CDR1 and CDR2 are MNHEY and SMNVEV (reference sequence).

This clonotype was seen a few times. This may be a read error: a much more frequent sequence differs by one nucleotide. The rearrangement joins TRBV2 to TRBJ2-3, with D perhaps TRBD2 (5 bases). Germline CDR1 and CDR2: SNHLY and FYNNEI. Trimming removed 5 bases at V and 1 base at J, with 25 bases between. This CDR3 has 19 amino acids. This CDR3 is CASSPQPSPGIGGTDTQYF. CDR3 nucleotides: TGTGCCAGCAGTCCCCAGCCGAGTCCCGGGATTGGGGGCACAGATACGCAGTATTTT.

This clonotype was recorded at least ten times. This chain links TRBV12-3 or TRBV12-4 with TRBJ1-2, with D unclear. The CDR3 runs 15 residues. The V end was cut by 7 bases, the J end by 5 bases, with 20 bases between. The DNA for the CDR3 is TGTGCCAGCAATCCGACCCCCAAGCTTACATATGGCTACACCTTC. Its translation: CASNPTPKLTYGYTF.

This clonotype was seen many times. CDR3 amino acids: CASSPGHYEQYF. The CDR3 DNA reads TGCGCCAGCAGCCCCGGACATTACGAGCAGTACTTC. The V gene is TRBV5-1, the J gene TRBJ2-7; D possibly corresponds to TRBD1 (5 bases). With 4 bases removed from V and 4 bases from J, the gap between germline ends came to 9 bases. In germline, CDR1 is SGHRS, CDR2 YFSETQ. This CDR3 has 12 residues.

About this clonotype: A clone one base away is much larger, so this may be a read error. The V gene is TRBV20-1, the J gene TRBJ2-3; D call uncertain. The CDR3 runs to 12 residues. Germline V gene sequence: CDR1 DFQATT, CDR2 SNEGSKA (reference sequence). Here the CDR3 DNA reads TGCAGTGCTAGAGACTGGCCAGATGCGCAGTATTTT. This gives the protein CSARDWPDAQYF.

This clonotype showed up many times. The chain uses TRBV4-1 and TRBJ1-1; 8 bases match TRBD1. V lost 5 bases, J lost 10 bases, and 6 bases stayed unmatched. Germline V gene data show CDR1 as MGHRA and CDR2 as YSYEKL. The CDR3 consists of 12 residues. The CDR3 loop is CASSASDRVAFF. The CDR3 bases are TGCGCCAGCAGCGCATCGGACAGGGTAGCTTTCTTT.

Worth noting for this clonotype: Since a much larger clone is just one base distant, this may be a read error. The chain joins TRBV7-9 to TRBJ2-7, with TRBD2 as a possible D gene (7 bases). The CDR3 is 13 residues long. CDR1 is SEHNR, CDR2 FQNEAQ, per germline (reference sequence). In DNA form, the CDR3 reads TGTGCCAGCAGCTTTTCAGGGGACTACGAGCAGTGCTTC. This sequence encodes CASSFSGDYEQCF.

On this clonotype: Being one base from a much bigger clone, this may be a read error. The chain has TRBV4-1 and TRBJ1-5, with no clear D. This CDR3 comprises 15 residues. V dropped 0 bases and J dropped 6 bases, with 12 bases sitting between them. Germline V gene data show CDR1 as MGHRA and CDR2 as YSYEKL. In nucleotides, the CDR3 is TGCGCCAGCAGCCAAGACGGGGTTCCAAGTCAGCCCCAGCATTTT. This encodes CASSQDGVPSQPQHF.

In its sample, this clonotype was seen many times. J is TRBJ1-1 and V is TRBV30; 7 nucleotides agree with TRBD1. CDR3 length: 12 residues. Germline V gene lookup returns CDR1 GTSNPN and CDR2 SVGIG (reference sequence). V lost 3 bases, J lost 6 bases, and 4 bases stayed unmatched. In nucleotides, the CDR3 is TGTGCCTGGAGCAGACAGGGAGCTGAAGCTTTCTTT. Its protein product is CAWSRQGAEAFF.

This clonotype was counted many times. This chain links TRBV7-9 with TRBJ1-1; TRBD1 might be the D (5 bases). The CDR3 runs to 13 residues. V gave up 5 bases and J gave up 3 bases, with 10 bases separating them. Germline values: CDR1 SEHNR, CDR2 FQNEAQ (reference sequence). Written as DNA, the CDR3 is TGTGCCAGCAGCCCTAAAGGGGACACTGAAGCTTTCTTT. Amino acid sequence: CASSPKGDTEAFF.

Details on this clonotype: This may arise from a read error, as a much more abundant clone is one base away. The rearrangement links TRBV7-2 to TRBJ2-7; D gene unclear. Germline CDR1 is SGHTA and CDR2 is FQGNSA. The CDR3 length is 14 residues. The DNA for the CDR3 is TGTGCCAGCGGCTTAGTGCCGGGTTTCTACGAGCAGTACTTC. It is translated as CASGLVPGFYEQYF.

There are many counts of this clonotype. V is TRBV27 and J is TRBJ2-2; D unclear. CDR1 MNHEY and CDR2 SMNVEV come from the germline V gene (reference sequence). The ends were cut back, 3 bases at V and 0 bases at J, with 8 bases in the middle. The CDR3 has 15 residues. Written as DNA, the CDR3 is TGTGCCAGCAGTTTTGTAATCGCGAACACCGGGGAGCTGTTTTTT. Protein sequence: CASSFVIANTGELFF.

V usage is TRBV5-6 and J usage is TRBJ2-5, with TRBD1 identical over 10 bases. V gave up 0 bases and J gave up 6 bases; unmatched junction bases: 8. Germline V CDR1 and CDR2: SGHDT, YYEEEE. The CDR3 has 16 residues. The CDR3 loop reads CASSLVRTGGKKTQYF. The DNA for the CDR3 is TGTGCCAGCAGCTTGGTTAGGACAGGGGGTAAGAAGACCCAGTACTTC. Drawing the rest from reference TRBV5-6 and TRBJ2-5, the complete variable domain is DAGVTQSPTHLIKTRGQQVTLRCSPKSGHDTVSWYQQALGQGPQFIFQYYEEEERQRGNFPDRFSGHQFPNYSSELNVNALLLGDSALYLCASSLVRTGGKKTQYFGPGTRLLVL.

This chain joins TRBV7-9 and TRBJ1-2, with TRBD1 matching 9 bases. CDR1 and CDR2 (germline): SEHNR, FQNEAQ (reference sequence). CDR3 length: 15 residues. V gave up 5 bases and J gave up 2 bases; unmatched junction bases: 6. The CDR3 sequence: CASSLTTGGNYGYTF. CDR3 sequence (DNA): TGTGCCAGCAGCCTTACGACAGGGGGAAACTATGGCTACACCTTC.

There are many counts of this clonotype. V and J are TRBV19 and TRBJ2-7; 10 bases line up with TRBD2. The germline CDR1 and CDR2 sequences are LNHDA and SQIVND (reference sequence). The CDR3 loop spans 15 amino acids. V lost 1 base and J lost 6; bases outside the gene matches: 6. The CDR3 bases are TGTGCCAGTAGTATAGCTCGGACTAGCGGCTCCGAGCAGTACTTC. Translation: CASSIARTSGSEQYF. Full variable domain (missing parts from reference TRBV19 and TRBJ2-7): DGGITQSPKYLFRKEGQNVTLSCEQNLNHDAMYWYRQDPGQGLRLIYYSQIVNDFQKGDIAEGYSVSREKKESFPLTVTSAQKNPTAFYLCASSIARTSGSEQYFGPGTRLTVT.

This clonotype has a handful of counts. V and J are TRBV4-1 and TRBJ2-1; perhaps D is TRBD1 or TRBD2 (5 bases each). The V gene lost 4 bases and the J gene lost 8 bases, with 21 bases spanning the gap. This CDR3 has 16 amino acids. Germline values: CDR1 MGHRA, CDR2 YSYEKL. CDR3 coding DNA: TGCGCCAGCAGCCCGGGACGAACAAGTTACGTCTATGAGCAGTTCTTC. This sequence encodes CASSPGRTSYVYEQFF.

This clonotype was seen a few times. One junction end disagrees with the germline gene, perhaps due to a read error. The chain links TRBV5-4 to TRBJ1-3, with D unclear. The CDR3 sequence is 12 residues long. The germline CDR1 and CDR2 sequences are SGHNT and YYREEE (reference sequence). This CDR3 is CASSLGGVPLDF. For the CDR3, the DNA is TGTGCCAGCAGCTTGGGCGGAGTCCCATTAGATTTT.

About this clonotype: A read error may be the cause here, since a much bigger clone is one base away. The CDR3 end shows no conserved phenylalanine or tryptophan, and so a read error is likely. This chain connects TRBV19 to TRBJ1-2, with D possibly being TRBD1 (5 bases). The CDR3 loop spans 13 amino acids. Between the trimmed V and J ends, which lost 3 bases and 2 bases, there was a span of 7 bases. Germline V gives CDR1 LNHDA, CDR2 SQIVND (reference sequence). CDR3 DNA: TGTGCCAGTAGTATTTCAGGGAACTATGGCTACACCCTC. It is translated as CASSISGNYGYTL.

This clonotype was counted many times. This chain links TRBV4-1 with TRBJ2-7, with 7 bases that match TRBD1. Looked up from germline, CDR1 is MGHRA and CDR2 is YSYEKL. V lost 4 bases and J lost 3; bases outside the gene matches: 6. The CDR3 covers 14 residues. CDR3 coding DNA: TGCGCCAGCAGCCCTACCCAGGGGGTCTACGAGCAGTACTTC. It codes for CASSPTQGVYEQYF.